This entry lists 24 T cell receptor beta chains sequenced from one sample in a study of cytomegalovirus exposure and HLA in healthy donors (dated 2017 in TCRdb). The protocol used for the library was the immunoSEQ multiplex PCR assay. A mixture of 60 forward primers for TCR Vbeta segments and 13 reverse primers for TCR Jbeta segments was used in the multiplex PCR. In its TCRdb copy, this immuneACCESS table keeps in-frame sequences only and misses some clones. Where compared with another copy, unresolved V genes explain less than half of these, and the others have no known cause. This sample has 64,000 or so clones in its table, and roughly 64% of those were observed once. Roughly 7.6% of the sample is held by the ten biggest clonotypes. The sample consisted of PBMCs. The receptor source for this set is a man aged 35 to 55 in good health and CMV-seropositive.

This chain connects TRBV4-1 to TRBJ1-1, with unresolved D. CDR3 length: 13 residues. Looked up from germline, CDR1 is MGHRA and CDR2 is YSYEKL. V gave up 2 bases and J gave up 0 bases, with 4 bases separating them. Here the CDR3 reads CASSQPLNTEAFF. The CDR3 coding sequence is TGCGCCAGCAGCCAACCATTGAACACTGAAGCTTTCTTT.

V gene TRBV7-8 combines with J gene TRBJ2-7; 10 positions match TRBD2. In germline, CDR1 is SGHVS, CDR2 FQNEAQ. J gave up 3 bases and V 1 base, and 3 bases lay outside the gene matches. The CDR3 sequence is 15 residues long. The chain's CDR3 is CASSLEASGSYEQYF. The CDR3 coding sequence is TGTGCCAGCAGCTTAGAGGCTAGCGGGAGCTACGAGCAGTACTTC.

V is TRBV5-1 and J is TRBJ2-1; D might be TRBD2 (5 bases). Between the trimmed V and J ends, which lost 4 bases and 4 bases, there was a span of 15 bases. The CDR3 extends over 15 amino acids. Germline CDR1 and CDR2: SGHRS and YFSETQ. The CDR3 reads CASSPAWQRYNEQFF. In DNA form, the CDR3 reads TGCGCCAGCAGCCCGGCATGGCAGCGGTACAATGAGCAGTTCTTC. Complete variable domain (other parts from reference TRBV5-1 and TRBJ2-1): KAGVTQTPRYLIKTRGQQVTLSCSPISGHRSVSWYQQTPGQGLQFLFEYFSETQRNKGNFPGRFSGRQFSNSRSEMNVSTLELGDSALYLCASSPAWQRYNEQFFGPGTRLTVL.

Only a few counts were recorded for this clone. The chain carries TRBV6-5 and TRBJ2-1; 12 nucleotides align to TRBD2. Germline V gene data show CDR1 as MNHEY and CDR2 as SVGAGI. Trimming at V came to 3 bases and at J to 16 bases, leaving 7 bases not matched to a gene. This CDR3 has 13 residues. The CDR3 is CASSYRTSGKNFF. CDR3 nucleotide sequence: TGTGCCAGCAGTTATAGGACTAGCGGGAAGAACTTCTTC.

This clone was seen more than once but under ten times. The CDR3 sequence is CASSSGDGETQYF. Written as DNA, the CDR3 is TGCGCCAGCAGCTCGGGGGATGGAGAGACCCAGTACTTC. The chain recombines TRBV5-1 with TRBJ2-5; the D gene is possibly TRBD2 (6 bases). The CDR3 is 13 amino acids. The V end lost 3 bases, the J end lost 4 bases, and 10 bases lay between the germline ends. Looked up from germline, CDR1 is SGHRS and CDR2 is YFSETQ.

The chain has TRBV30 and TRBJ2-3; no definite D call. Per the germline V gene, CDR1 is GTSNPN and CDR2 is SVGIG (reference sequence). The V end lost 0 bases, the J end lost 0 bases, and 10 bases lay between the germline ends. The CDR3 extends over 15 amino acids. The CDR3 DNA reads as TGTGCCTGGAGTGTACCGACTCCTAGCACAGATACGCAGTATTTT. Amino acids: CAWSVPTPSTDTQYF. Supplemented by reference TRBV30 and TRBJ2-3, the full variable domain reads SQTIHQWPATLVQPVGSPLSLECTVEGTSNPNLYWYRQAAGRGLQLLFYSVGIGQISSEVPQNLSASRPQDRQFILSSKKLLLSDSGFYLCAWSVPTPSTDTQYFGPGTRLTVL.

This clone was seen a single time. The chain employs TRBV13 and TRBJ2-5; D is uncertain. The CDR3 totals 12 residues. Germline V gives CDR1 PRHDT, CDR2 FYEKMQ (reference sequence). V gave up 10 bases and J gave up 5 bases, with 14 bases separating them. In nucleotides, the CDR3 is TGTGCCACCCGCTCACATATGGAGACCCAGTACTTC. It encodes CATRSHMETQYF.

The CDR3: CAWSVSRNQPQHF. The CDR3 DNA reads as TGTGCCTGGAGTGTGTCGAGAAATCAGCCCCAGCATTTT. The V and J genes are TRBV30 and TRBJ1-5, with D uncertain. V was trimmed by 0 bases and J by 4 bases, leaving 7 bases between them. The CDR3 runs 13 residues. Germline CDR1 reads GTSNPN; CDR2 reads SVGIG (reference sequence).

The rearrangement joins TRBV11-2 to TRBJ1-1; 7 nucleotides align to TRBD1. Per the germline V gene, CDR1 is SGHAT and CDR2 is FQNNGV. There are 15 residues in the CDR3. Trimming removed 2 bases from V and 6 bases from J; junction bases left unmatched: 9. The CDR3 DNA follows: TGTGCCAGCAGCTTATGGATTGACAGGGTCCCTGAAGCTTTCTTT. Its translation: CASSLWIDRVPEAFF.

The rearrangement uses TRBV28 and TRBJ1-2; D is undetermined. This CDR3 has 13 amino acids. The V gene lost 2 bases and the J gene lost 5 bases, with 9 bases spanning the gap. Germline CDR1 is MDHEN and CDR2 is SYDVKM. CDR3 bases: TGTGCCAGCAGTTTAGACACAGTGTATGGCTACACCTTC. It encodes CASSLDTVYGYTF.

The chain joins TRBV9 to TRBJ1-2, with TRBD1 matching 12 bases. With V trimmed by 4 bases and J by 7 bases, 11 bases remained unmatched. The length of the CDR3 is 16 residues. CDR1 and CDR2 (germline): SGDLS, YYNGEE. The CDR3 loop is CASSPSGTGGHGGYTF. CDR3 DNA: TGTGCCAGCAGCCCATCCGGGACAGGGGGCCATGGTGGCTACACCTTC.

In DNA form, the CDR3 reads TGTGCCAGCAGTTACGGTCAGGGGGTCTACGAGCAGTACTTC. Residues: CASSYGQGVYEQYF. The chain recombines TRBV6-5 with TRBJ2-7; 7 bases agree with TRBD1. Germline V gene data show CDR1 as MNHEY and CDR2 as SVGAGI. The CDR3 length is 14 residues. V shed 2 bases and J 3 bases; nucleotides not matched to a gene: 4.

J is TRBJ2-2 and V is TRBV27; the D is unclear. Germline loops: CDR1 MNHEY, CDR2 SMNVEV (reference sequence). The V end was cut by 5 bases, the J end by 6 bases, with 16 bases between. The length of the CDR3 is 15 residues. The CDR3 DNA reads as TGTGCCAGCAGTCCCCGAACTCTCCGGGCCGGGGAGCTGTTTTTT. Protein product: CASSPRTLRAGELFF.

The rearrangement joins TRBV2 to TRBJ1-1; TRBD1 might be the D (5 bases). V lost 3 bases and J lost 7, with 9 bases in between. Germline values: CDR1 SNHLY, CDR2 FYNNEI. The CDR3 runs 12 residues. The CDR3 DNA follows: TGTGCCAGCAGTGAGGAGGGGCTTGAAGCTTTCTTT. Amino acid sequence: CASSEEGLEAFF. Combining the CDR3 with reference TRBV2 and TRBJ1-1 gives the whole variable domain EPEVTQTPSHQVTQMGQEVILRCVPISNHLYFYWYRQILGQKVEFLVSFYNNEISEKSEIFDDQFSVERPDGSNFTLKIRSTKLEDSAMYFCASSEEGLEAFFGQGTRLTVV.

V is TRBV6-1 and J is TRBJ2-3; TRBD1 matches at 7 bases. Germline V gene data show CDR1 as MNHNS and CDR2 as SASEGT. The CDR3 loop spans 14 amino acids. After removal of 2 bases from V and 4 bases from J, the junction contained 3 bases not matched to a gene. The CDR3 sequence: CASSEPGQADTQYF. The CDR3 region has the DNA TGTGCCAGCAGTGAACCCGGACAGGCAGATACGCAGTATTTT.

The chain employs TRBV28 and TRBJ2-5; TRBD2 aligns across 7 bases. The germline V gene encodes CDR1 MDHEN and CDR2 SYDVKM. This CDR3 region has 15 residues. V shed 5 bases and J 3 bases; nucleotides not matched to a gene: 9. CDR3 loop: CASSLTGLEEETQYF. CDR3 sequence (DNA): TGTGCCAGCAGTCTGACCGGACTAGAGGAAGAGACCCAGTACTTC.

The rearrangement uses TRBV28 and TRBJ2-7; D gene ambiguous. Trimming pared 3 bases from V and 2 bases from J, leaving 5 bases between. Germline values: CDR1 MDHEN, CDR2 SYDVKM. The CDR3 is 12 amino acids. The CDR3 region is CASSLSTYEQYF. Written as DNA, the CDR3 is TGTGCCAGCAGTTTGTCAACCTACGAGCAGTACTTC. Filled out from reference TRBV28 and TRBJ2-7, the complete variable domain reads DVKVTQSSRYLVKRTGEKVFLECVQDMDHENMFWYRQDPGLGLRLIYFSYDVKMKEKGDIPEGYSVSREKKERFSLILESASTNQTSMYLCASSLSTYEQYFGPGTRLTVT.

J is TRBJ1-4 and V is TRBV28; 7 positions match TRBD1. J lost 0 bases, V lost 6 bases, and 4 bases had no gene match. Germline CDR1 reads MDHEN; CDR2 reads SYDVKM. The CDR3 spans 15 residues. Written as DNA, the CDR3 is TGTGCCAGCAGCTCCACAGGGGCAACTAATGAAAAACTGTTTTTT. This sequence encodes CASSSTGATNEKLFF. Supplemented by reference TRBV28 and TRBJ1-4, the full variable domain reads DVKVTQSSRYLVKRTGEKVFLECVQDMDHENMFWYRQDPGLGLRLIYFSYDVKMKEKGDIPEGYSVSREKKERFSLILESASTNQTSMYLCASSSTGATNEKLFFGSGTQLSVL.

CDR3 in amino acids: CSVEGGPGQMNTEAFF. DNA of the CDR3: TGCAGCGTTGAAGGGGGCCCGGGACAGATGAACACTGAAGCTTTCTTT. This chain links TRBV29-1 with TRBJ1-1, with TRBD1 matching 7 bases. This CDR3 contains 16 residues. Germline CDR1 reads SQVTM; CDR2 reads ANQGSEA. V was pared by 1 base and J by 0 bases, with 8 bases of the junction left unmatched.

The rearrangement links TRBV18 to TRBJ2-5; 7 bases align to TRBD1. The length of the CDR3 is 15 residues. J was trimmed by 3 bases and V by 3 bases; bases with no gene match: 7. CDR1 and CDR2 (germline): KGHSH, LQKENI. The CDR3 sequence is CASSPSTGLKETQYF. CDR3 nucleotide sequence: TGTGCCAGCTCACCTTCGACAGGGTTGAAAGAGACCCAGTACTTC.

This clone is a singleton in its sample. The chain recombines TRBV27 with TRBJ2-7; D not certain. Trimming removed 4 bases from V and 5 bases from J, with 9 bases in between. Germline V gene data show CDR1 as MNHEY and CDR2 as SMNVEV (reference sequence). The CDR3 consists of 12 residues. The CDR3 region has the DNA TGTGCCAGCAGTTACTCCAAACACGAGCAGTACTTC. Its translation is CASSYSKHEQYF.

The chain employs TRBV15 and TRBJ2-7; D might be TRBD2 (6 bases). In germline, CDR1 is LNHNV, CDR2 YYDKDF (reference sequence). V lost 2 bases to trimming and J lost 3 bases, with 14 bases between them. The CDR3 is 15 residues long. The CDR3 nucleotides are TGTGCCACCAGCAGACCGGGGACTCCCGTCTACGAGCAGTACTTC. Amino acids: CATSRPGTPVYEQYF.

The chain links TRBV5-5 to TRBJ2-1, with D possibly TRBD2 on 6 matching bases. In germline, CDR1 is SGHKS, CDR2 YYEKEE (reference sequence). CDR3 length equals 16 residues. V was clipped by 0 bases and J by 9 bases, with 19 bases between them. CDR3 in DNA: TGTGCCAGCAGCTTGGAGAGGACACCCGTGGGGGGTGAGCAGTTCTTC. It is translated as CASSLERTPVGGEQFF.

The rearrangement joins TRBV12-5 to TRBJ1-1; perhaps TRBD1 as D (6 bases). Trimming pared 5 bases from V and 1 base from J, leaving 8 bases between. The CDR3 is 13 residues long. Germline CDR1 reads LGHNT; CDR2 reads FRNRAP. The CDR3 nucleotides are TGTGCTAGTGGTCCACAGGGGAACACTGAAGCTTTCTTT. Its translation: CASGPQGNTEAFF.